Detailed here is one T cell receptor beta chain. Its antigen is currently unknown. The PCR used 60 Vbeta and 13 Jbeta primers. TCRdb's table, derived via immunoSEQ multiplex PCR, lists solely in-frame clones and lacks some. The repertoire holds under 150,000 clones, with 81% as singletons. These data belong to a study of cytomegalovirus exposure and HLA in healthy donors. Study-wide findings and caveats: A later analysis found common viral pathogens apparently linked to several of the most significant clusters. Listed as cytomegalovirus-associated were 150 to 200 TCR beta chains. An analysis that was carried out later associated 16,951 TCR beta sequences with HLA alleles at 0.05 false discovery rate.

V lost 4 bases and J lost 6, with 9 bases in between. This CDR3 region has 13 residues. Germline loops: CDR1 SEHNR, CDR2 FQNEAQ (reference sequence). This TCR was recovered from a man between 18 and 29 years old in good health and CMV-seronegative. The V and J genes are TRBV7-9 and TRBJ2-2; D remains ambiguous. Sequenced sample: PBMCs. The CDR3 loop is CASSYTSAGELFF. CDR3 sequence (DNA): TGTGCCAGCAGCTACACATCTGCCGGGGAGCTGTTTTTT.